The 17 T cell receptor beta chains reported below all come from one sample, sequenced in a study of cytomegalovirus exposure and HLA in healthy donors (dated by TCRdb to 2016 to 2017). Library prep was done by the immunoSEQ multiplex PCR assay. For the multiplex PCR, a mixture combining 60 forward primers for TCR Vbeta segments and 13 reverse primers for TCR Jbeta segments was used. TCRdb stores this immuneACCESS table with in-frame sequences only. Part of the clones is absent; in the studies checked, under half of the shortfall reflects unresolved V genes, and no reason is known for the rest. The sample profile shows 90,000 to 120,000 clones; approximately 80% of them were found once. The biggest ten clones account for approximately 4.5% of the sample. The sample taken for sequencing was PBMCs. These receptors were obtained from a male donor in good health and CMV-seronegative.

V gene TRBV6-1 combines with J gene TRBJ1-3, with 9 positions matching TRBD1. Per the germline V gene, CDR1 is MNHNS and CDR2 is SASEGT. V gave up 8 bases and J gave up 0 bases; unmatched junction bases: 5. This CDR3 spans 15 amino acids. Here the CDR3 reads CASRRDRDSGNTIYF. The CDR3 DNA sequence: TGTGCCAGCCGACGGGACAGGGACTCTGGAAACACCATATATTTT.

The chain couples TRBV7-3 to TRBJ2-2, with D unclear. CDR1 and CDR2 (germline): SGHTA, FQGTGA. The CDR3 extends over 15 amino acids. V shed 5 bases and J shed 4 bases, with 14 bases lying between them. The CDR3 sequence is CASSAAGSSTGELFF. CDR3 bases: TGTGCCAGCAGCGCAGCCGGGTCCTCCACCGGGGAGCTGTTTTTT. The full variable domain, its missing parts supplied by reference TRBV7-3 and TRBJ2-2, is GAGVSQTPSNKVTEKGKYVELRCDPISGHTALYWYRQSLGQGPEFLIYFQGTGAADDSGLPNDRFFAVRPEGSVSTLKIQRTERGDSAVYLCASSAAGSSTGELFFGEGSRLTVL.

CDR3 region: CASSSPVSNEQFF. CDR3 bases: TGTGCCAGCAGCTCCCCTGTCAGCAATGAGCAGTTCTTC. This chain uses TRBV5-5 with TRBJ2-1; D not resolved. The CDR3 consists of 13 residues. Germline loops: CDR1 SGHKS, CDR2 YYEKEE (reference sequence). V lost 3 bases to trimming and J lost 6 bases, with 10 bases between them. The entire variable domain, with the rest obtained from reference TRBV5-5 and TRBJ2-1, is as follows: DAGVTQSPTHLIKTRGQQVTLRCSPISGHKSVSWYQQVLGQGPQFIFQYYEKEERGRGNFPDRFSARQFPNYSSELNVNALLLGDSALYLCASSSPVSNEQFFGPGTRLTVL.

The rearrangement uses TRBV7-6 and TRBJ2-3; no definite D call. V gave up 5 bases and J gave up 0 bases, with 18 bases separating them. The germline CDR1 and CDR2 sequences are SGHVS and FNYEAQ. The CDR3 covers 17 residues. CDR3 sequence reads: CASSPKTLVLSTDTQYF. CDR3 bases: TGTGCCAGCAGCCCAAAAACTCTGGTTCTTAGCACAGATACGCAGTATTTT.

The rearrangement joins TRBV5-1 to TRBJ1-5; D is undetermined. This CDR3 is 14 amino acids long. CDR1 and CDR2 (germline): SGHRS, YFSETQ. Between the trimmed V and J ends, which lost 5 bases and 4 bases, there was a span of 13 bases. The CDR3 protein is CASRSVPGNQPQHF. The DNA of the CDR3 is TGCGCCAGCAGGTCAGTCCCGGGGAATCAGCCCCAGCATTTT.

Only a few counts were recorded for this clone. V usage is TRBV5-1 and J usage is TRBJ2-3; weak D call: TRBD2 (5 bases). The CDR3 is 15 residues long. Germline values: CDR1 SGHRS, CDR2 YFSETQ. Trimming cost V 4 bases and J 5 bases, with 17 bases left between them. The chain's CDR3 is CASSRLGKREDTQYF. Written as DNA, the CDR3 is TGCGCCAGCAGCCGCCTCGGGAAGAGGGAAGATACGCAGTATTTT. The variable domain in full, with the rest retrieved from reference TRBV5-1 and TRBJ2-3, is KAGVTQTPRYLIKTRGQQVTLSCSPISGHRSVSWYQQTPGQGLQFLFEYFSETQRNKGNFPGRFSGRQFSNSRSEMNVSTLELGDSALYLCASSRLGKREDTQYFGPGTRLTVL.

This chain links TRBV25-1 with TRBJ1-2, with 7 bases lining up with TRBD1. CDR1 is MGHDK, CDR2 SYGVNS, per germline. CDR3 length: 13 amino acids. V lost 5 bases to trimming and J lost 6 bases; unmatched junction nucleotides: 6. CDR3 protein: CASSPPTGNGYTF. The CDR3, as DNA: TGTGCCAGCAGTCCCCCGACAGGGAATGGCTACACCTTC.

V usage is TRBV5-4 and J usage is TRBJ2-3, with D uncertain. Trimming pared 5 bases from V and 0 bases from J, leaving 4 bases between. Germline V CDR1 and CDR2: SGHNT, YYREEE (reference sequence). The CDR3 covers 12 residues. In DNA form, the CDR3 reads TGTGCCAGCAGGTCTAGCACAGATACGCAGTATTTT. This codes for CASRSSTDTQYF.

This rearrangement joins TRBV5-6 to TRBJ1-1; tentative D call: TRBD1 (6 bases). This CDR3 is 13 amino acids long. Germline V gives CDR1 SGHDT, CDR2 YYEEEE. V was trimmed by 0 bases and J by 11 bases, leaving 14 bases between them. The CDR3 region is CASSLAGGQVAFF. DNA of the CDR3: TGTGCCAGCAGCTTGGCCGGGGGGCAAGTGGCTTTCTTT.

The chain is built from TRBV29-1 and TRBJ2-5; 9 bases are a match to TRBD1. There are 13 residues in the CDR3. The J segment lost 11 bases and the V segment lost 5 bases, leaving 12 bases of the junction unmatched. CDR1 and CDR2 (germline): SQVTM, ANQGSEA. The DNA for the CDR3 is TGCAGCGTTAAAAGGGACAGGGATAGGGAGCAGTACTTC. This translates into CSVKRDRDREQYF.

V and J are TRBV28 and TRBJ2-7; TRBD1 aligns across 8 bases. CDR1 and CDR2 (germline): MDHEN, SYDVKM. The CDR3 has 11 residues. The V segment lost 6 bases and the J segment 11 bases; nucleotides outside the gene matches: 6. The CDR3 coding sequence is TGTGCCAGCAGCTCCGGGACAGGCGAGTACTTC. Translating it yields CASSSGTGEYF.

The chain joins TRBV28 to TRBJ2-1, with 13 bases that match TRBD2. Germline assignment: CDR1 MDHEN and CDR2 SYDVKM. The CDR3 sequence is 18 residues long. After removal of 2 bases from V and 8 bases from J, the junction contained 12 bases not matched to a gene. CDR3 amino acids: CASSLESGLAGVIHEQFF. The CDR3 coding sequence is TGTGCCAGCAGTTTAGAATCCGGACTAGCGGGAGTTATCCATGAGCAGTTCTTC. The whole variable domain, filled in from reference TRBV28 and TRBJ2-1, reads DVKVTQSSRYLVKRTGEKVFLECVQDMDHENMFWYRQDPGLGLRLIYFSYDVKMKEKGDIPEGYSVSREKKERFSLILESASTNQTSMYLCASSLESGLAGVIHEQFFGPGTRLTVL.

The chain has TRBV2 and TRBJ2-5; unclear D gene. The length of the CDR3 is 14 residues. Germline CDR1 is SNHLY and CDR2 is FYNNEI. V was pared by 6 bases and J by 2 bases, with 13 bases between. The CDR3 sequence is CASRVSLPQETQYF. CDR3 in DNA: TGTGCCAGCAGGGTTAGCCTACCACAAGAGACCCAGTACTTC.

This clone was counted once. V and J are TRBV7-2 and TRBJ1-2; no reliable D call. The V gene's germline CDR1 is SGHTA and CDR2 FQGNSA. V dropped 1 base and J dropped 1 base, with 10 bases sitting between them. This CDR3 comprises 15 residues. The CDR3 nucleotides read TGTGCCAGCAGCTTAGAGGCGGGGATTAACTATGGCTACACCTTC. It translates to CASSLEAGINYGYTF.

This chain links TRBV6-6 with TRBJ2-4; a weak D match, TRBD1 (5 bases). This CDR3 has 14 amino acids. From germline, CDR1 is MNHNY and CDR2 SVGAGI (reference sequence). Trimming shortened V by 5 bases and J by 1 base, and 9 bases separated the two germline ends. CDR3 residues: CASSLPGAKNIQYF. Written as DNA, the CDR3 is TGTGCCAGCAGTCTTCCAGGGGCCAAAAACATTCAGTACTTC.

The chain uses TRBV7-2 and TRBJ2-7; 9 bases are shared with TRBD1. The CDR3 is 14 amino acids. V shed 1 base, J shed 4 bases, and the junction held 2 bases outside the gene matches. Per germline, CDR1 SGHTA and CDR2 FQGNSA. CDR3 in amino acids: CASSLGGQGYEQYF. The CDR3 DNA follows: TGTGCCAGCAGCTTAGGGGGACAGGGTTACGAGCAGTACTTC.

The V and J genes are TRBV29-1 and TRBJ1-3; D not certain. Trimming cost V 7 bases and J 4 bases, with 11 bases left between them. Germline values: CDR1 SQVTM, CDR2 ANQGSEA. The CDR3 is 12 residues long. CDR3 sequence: CSASLRGNTIYF. The CDR3 coding sequence is TGCAGCGCCTCTCTTCGGGGAAACACCATATATTTT.